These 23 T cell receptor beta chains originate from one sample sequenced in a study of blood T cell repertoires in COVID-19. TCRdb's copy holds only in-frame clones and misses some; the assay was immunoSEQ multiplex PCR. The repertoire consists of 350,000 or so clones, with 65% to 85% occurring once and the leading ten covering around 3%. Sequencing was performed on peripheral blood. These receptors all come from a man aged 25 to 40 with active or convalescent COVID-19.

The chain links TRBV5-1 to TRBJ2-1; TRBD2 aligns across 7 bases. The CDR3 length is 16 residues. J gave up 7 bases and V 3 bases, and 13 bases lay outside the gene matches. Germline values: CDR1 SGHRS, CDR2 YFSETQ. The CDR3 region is CASSSGTNRGANEQFF. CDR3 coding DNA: TGCGCCAGCAGCTCAGGGACTAACCGTGGGGCGAATGAGCAGTTCTTC.

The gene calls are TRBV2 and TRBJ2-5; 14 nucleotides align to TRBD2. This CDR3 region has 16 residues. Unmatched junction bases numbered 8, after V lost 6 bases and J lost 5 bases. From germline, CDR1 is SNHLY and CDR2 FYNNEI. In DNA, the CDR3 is TGTGCCAGCAGGAAACGACTAGCGGGGGGGCGGGAGACCCAGTACTTC. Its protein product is CASRKRLAGGRETQYF.

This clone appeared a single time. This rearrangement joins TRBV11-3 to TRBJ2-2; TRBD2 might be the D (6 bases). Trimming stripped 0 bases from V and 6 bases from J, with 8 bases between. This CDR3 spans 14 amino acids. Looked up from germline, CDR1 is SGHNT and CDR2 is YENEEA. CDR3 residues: CASSLEWGAGELFF. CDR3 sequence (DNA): TGTGCCAGCAGCTTAGAGTGGGGGGCCGGGGAGCTGTTTTTT.

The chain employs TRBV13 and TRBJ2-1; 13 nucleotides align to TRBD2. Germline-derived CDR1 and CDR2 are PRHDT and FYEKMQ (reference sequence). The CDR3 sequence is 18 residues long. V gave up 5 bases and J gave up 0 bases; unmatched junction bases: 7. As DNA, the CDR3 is TGTGCCAGCAGCCCCGGACTAGCGGGAGACCTCTCCTACAATGAGCAGTTCTTC. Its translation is CASSPGLAGDLSYNEQFF.

CDR3 sequence: CASRVLGLVGPGELFF. Here the CDR3 DNA reads TGCGCCAGCAGAGTCCTGGGACTAGTAGGTCCCGGGGAGCTGTTTTTT. J is TRBJ2-2 and V is TRBV5-1; TRBD2 matches at 8 bases. The J segment lost 6 bases and the V segment lost 5 bases, leaving 12 bases of the junction unmatched. CDR1 is SGHRS, CDR2 YFSETQ, per germline. The CDR3 covers 16 residues.

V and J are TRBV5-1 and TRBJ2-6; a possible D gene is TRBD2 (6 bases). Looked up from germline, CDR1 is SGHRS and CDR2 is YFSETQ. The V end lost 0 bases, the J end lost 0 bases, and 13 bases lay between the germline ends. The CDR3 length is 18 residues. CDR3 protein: CASSLERARASGANVLTF. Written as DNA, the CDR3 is TGCGCCAGCAGCTTGGAGCGGGCCAGGGCCTCTGGGGCCAACGTCCTGACTTTC.

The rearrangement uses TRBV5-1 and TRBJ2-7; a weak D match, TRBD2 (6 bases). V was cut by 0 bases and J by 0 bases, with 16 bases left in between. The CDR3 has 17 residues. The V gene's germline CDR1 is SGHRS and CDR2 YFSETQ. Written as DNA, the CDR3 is TGCGCCAGCAGCTTGGCCGCGGGGACGGAGAGCTCCTACGAGCAGTACTTC. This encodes CASSLAAGTESSYEQYF.

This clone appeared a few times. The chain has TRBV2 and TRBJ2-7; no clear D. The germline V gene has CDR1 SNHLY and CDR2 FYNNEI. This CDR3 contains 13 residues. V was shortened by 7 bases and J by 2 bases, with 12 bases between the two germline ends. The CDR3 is CASTPTAAYEQYF. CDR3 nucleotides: TGTGCCAGCACCCCGACGGCGGCCTACGAGCAGTACTTC.

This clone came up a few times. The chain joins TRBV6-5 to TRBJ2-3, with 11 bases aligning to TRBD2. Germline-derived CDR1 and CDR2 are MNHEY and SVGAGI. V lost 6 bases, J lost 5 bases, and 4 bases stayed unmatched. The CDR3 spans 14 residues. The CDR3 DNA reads TGTGCCAGCAGCGCTAGCGGGGGGCTAGATACGCAGTATTTT. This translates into CASSASGGLDTQYF.

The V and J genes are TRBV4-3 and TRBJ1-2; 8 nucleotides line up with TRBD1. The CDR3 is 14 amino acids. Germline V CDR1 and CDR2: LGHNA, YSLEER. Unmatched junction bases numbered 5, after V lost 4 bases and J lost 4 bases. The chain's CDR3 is CASSPGGASYGYTF. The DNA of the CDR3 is TGCGCCAGCAGCCCAGGGGGCGCATCCTATGGCTACACCTTC.

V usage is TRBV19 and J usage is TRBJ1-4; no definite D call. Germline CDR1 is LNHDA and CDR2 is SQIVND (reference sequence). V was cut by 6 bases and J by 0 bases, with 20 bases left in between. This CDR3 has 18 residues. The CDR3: CASRIHGGIQTTNEKLFF. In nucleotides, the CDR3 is TGTGCCAGTAGGATCCATGGCGGTATCCAGACAACTAATGAAAAACTGTTTTTT.

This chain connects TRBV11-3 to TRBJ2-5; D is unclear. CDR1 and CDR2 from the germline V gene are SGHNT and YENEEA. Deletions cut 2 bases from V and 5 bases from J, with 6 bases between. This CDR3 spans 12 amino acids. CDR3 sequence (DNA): TGTGCCAGCAGCTTAAACGGGGAGACCCAGTACTTC. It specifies CASSLNGETQYF.

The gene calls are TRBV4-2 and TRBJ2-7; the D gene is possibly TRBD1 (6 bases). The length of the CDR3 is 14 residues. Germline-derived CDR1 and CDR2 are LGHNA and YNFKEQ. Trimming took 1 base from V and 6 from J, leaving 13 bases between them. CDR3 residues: CASSQGQVALEQYF. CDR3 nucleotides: TGTGCCAGCAGCCAAGGACAGGTCGCTCTCGAGCAGTACTTC.

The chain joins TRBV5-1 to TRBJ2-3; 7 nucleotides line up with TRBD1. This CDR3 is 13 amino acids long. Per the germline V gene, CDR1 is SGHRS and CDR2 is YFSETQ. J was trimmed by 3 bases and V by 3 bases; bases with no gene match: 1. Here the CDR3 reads CASSWGQTDTQYF. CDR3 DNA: TGCGCCAGCAGCTGGGGACAGACAGATACGCAGTATTTT.

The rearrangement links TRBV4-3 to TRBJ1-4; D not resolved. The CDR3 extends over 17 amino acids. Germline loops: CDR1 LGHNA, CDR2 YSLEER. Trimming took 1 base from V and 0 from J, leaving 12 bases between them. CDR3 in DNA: TGCGCCAGCAGCCAAGGCTGGTCAGCGGCAACTAATGAAAAACTGTTTTTT. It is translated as CASSQGWSAATNEKLFF.

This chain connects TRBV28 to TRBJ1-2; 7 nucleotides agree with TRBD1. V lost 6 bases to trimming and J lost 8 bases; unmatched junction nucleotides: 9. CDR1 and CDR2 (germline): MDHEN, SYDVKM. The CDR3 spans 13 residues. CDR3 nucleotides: TGTGCCAGCAGGCCCGACAGGGTTGACGGCTACACCTTC. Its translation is CASRPDRVDGYTF.

The CDR3 sequence is CASSLDTYEQYF. CDR3 DNA sequence: TGTGCCAGCAGCTTGGACACCTACGAGCAGTACTTC. This chain connects TRBV5-5 to TRBJ2-7; D remains unclear. V was shortened by 0 bases and J by 2 bases, with 3 bases between the two germline ends. Germline V lookup: CDR1 SGHKS, CDR2 YYEKEE (reference sequence). The CDR3 has 12 amino acids.

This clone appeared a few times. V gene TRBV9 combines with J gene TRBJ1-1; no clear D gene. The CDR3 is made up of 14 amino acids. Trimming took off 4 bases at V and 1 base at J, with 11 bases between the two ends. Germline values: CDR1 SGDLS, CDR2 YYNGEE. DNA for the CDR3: TGTGCCAGCAGCATCCACGCGGAGAACACTGAAGCTTTCTTT. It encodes CASSIHAENTEAFF.

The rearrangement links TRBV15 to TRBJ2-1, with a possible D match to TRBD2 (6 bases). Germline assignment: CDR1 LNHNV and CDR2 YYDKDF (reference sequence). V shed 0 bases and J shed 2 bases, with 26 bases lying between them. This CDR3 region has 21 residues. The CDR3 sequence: CATSRDRGLQGPWGAYNEQFF. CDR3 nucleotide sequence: TGTGCCACCAGCAGAGATCGCGGACTCCAAGGGCCCTGGGGGGCCTACAATGAGCAGTTCTTC.

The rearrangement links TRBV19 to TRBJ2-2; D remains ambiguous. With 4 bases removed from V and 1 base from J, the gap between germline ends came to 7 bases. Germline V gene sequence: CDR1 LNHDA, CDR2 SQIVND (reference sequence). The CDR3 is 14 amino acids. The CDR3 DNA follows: TGTGCCAGTAGTACCATACTGAACACCGGGGAGCTGTTTTTT. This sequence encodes CASSTILNTGELFF.

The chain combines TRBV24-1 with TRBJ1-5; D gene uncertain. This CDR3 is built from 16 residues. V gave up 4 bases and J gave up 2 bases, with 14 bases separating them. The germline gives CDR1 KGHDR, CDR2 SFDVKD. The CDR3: CATSDAQEGGNQPQHF. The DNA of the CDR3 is TGTGCCACCAGTGACGCACAAGAGGGTGGCAATCAGCCCCAGCATTTT.

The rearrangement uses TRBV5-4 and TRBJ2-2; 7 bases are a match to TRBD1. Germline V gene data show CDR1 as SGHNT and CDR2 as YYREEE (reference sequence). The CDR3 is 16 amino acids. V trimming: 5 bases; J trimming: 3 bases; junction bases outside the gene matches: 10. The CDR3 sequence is CASRSPGQPHTGELFF. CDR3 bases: TGTGCCAGCAGGAGTCCGGGACAGCCTCACACCGGGGAGCTGTTTTTT.

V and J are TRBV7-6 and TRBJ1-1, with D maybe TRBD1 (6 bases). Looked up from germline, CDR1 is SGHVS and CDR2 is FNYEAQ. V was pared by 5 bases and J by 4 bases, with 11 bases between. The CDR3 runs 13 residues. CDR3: CASSTGSRTEAFF. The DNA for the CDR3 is TGTGCCAGCAGCACAGGGTCACGCACTGAAGCTTTCTTT.